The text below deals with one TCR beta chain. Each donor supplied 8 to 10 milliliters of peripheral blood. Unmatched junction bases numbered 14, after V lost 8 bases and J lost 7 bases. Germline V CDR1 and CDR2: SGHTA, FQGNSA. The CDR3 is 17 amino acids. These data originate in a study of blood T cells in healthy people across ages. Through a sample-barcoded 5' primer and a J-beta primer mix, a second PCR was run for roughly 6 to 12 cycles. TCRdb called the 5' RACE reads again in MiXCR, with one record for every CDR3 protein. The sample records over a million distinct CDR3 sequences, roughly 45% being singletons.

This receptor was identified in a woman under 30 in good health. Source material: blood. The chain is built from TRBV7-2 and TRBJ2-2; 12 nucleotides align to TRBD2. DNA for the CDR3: TGTGCCAGCCGAAAACAGACTAGCGGGAGTCTCCGCGGGGAGCTGTTTTTT. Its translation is CASRKQTSGSLRGELFF.